The present T cell receptor (beta chain) was sequenced within a study of blood T cell repertoires in COVID-19. Profiling relied on immunoSEQ multiplex PCR, and the TCRdb table lists in-frame clones only, not all of them. This sample yields 100,000 to 150,000 clones, of which approximately 84% are seen a single time; about a sixth belongs to the top ten. This sequence was found in an elderly woman with acute or convalescent COVID-19. Sequencing was performed on peripheral blood.

CDR3 sequence reads: CASSSTGTEFNYGYTF. The CDR3, as DNA: TGTGCCAGCAGTTCGACCGGGACAGAGTTTAACTATGGCTACACCTTC. This chain links TRBV27 with TRBJ1-2; 7 nucleotides line up with TRBD1. In germline, CDR1 is MNHEY, CDR2 SMNVEV (reference sequence). The V gene end was trimmed by 4 bases and the J gene end by 1 base; junction bases not matched to a gene: 9. The CDR3 runs 16 residues.